Shown below are 9 T cell receptor beta chains from a single sample sequenced in a study of CD8+ T cells in alopecia areata (dated by TCRdb to between 2017 and 2018). The receptor library was made with the immunoSEQ multiplex PCR assay. For TCR sequencing, RNA was extracted from every sample and reverse transcribed into cDNA to serve as template. As stored in TCRdb, this immuneACCESS dataset retains in-frame rearrangements with V and J assigned. A fraction of the clones does not appear; measured against another copy, unresolved V genes explain less than half of the discrepancy, and the remainder lacks a known reason. The sample table holds 150,000 or so clones, of which more than 40% were seen once. The ten largest account for approximately 6.6% of the sample. Sequenced material: CD4+ T cells sorted from blood. These receptors all stem from a human donor with alopecia areata.

The chain uses TRBV5-1 and TRBJ2-1; D unresolved. Germline V gene data show CDR1 as SGHRS and CDR2 as YFSETQ. V lost 0 bases, J lost 4 bases, and 8 bases lay in between. The CDR3 runs 14 residues. Written as DNA, the CDR3 is TGCGCCAGCAGCTTGGCCTTCGATTACAATGAGCAGTTCTTC. Residues: CASSLAFDYNEQFF. The full variable domain, with the rest looked up from reference TRBV5-1 and TRBJ2-1, is KAGVTQTPRYLIKTRGQQVTLSCSPISGHRSVSWYQQTPGQGLQFLFEYFSETQRNKGNFPGRFSGRQFSNSRSEMNVSTLELGDSALYLCASSLAFDYNEQFFGPGTRLTVL.

The rearrangement joins TRBV19 to TRBJ2-7, with 9 bases that match TRBD1. This CDR3 spans 15 amino acids. The germline gives CDR1 LNHDA, CDR2 SQIVND (reference sequence). Trimming cost V 4 bases and J 3 bases; bases outside gene matches: 7. For the CDR3, the DNA is TGTGCCAGTAGTAGGACAGGGGACCTCGACTACGAGCAGTACTTC. Translated: CASSRTGDLDYEQYF.

The rearrangement links TRBV7-3 to TRBJ1-2, with TRBD1 as a possible D gene (6 bases). Germline V gene data show CDR1 as SGHTA and CDR2 as FQGTGA. V was cut by 2 bases and J by 2 bases, with 9 bases left in between. The CDR3 loop spans 14 amino acids. CDR3 residues: CASSLSQGNYGYTF. The CDR3 nucleotides are TGTGCCAGCAGCTTATCCCAGGGGAACTATGGCTACACCTTC. Full variable domain (rest looked up from reference TRBV7-3 and TRBJ1-2): GAGVSQTPSNKVTEKGKYVELRCDPISGHTALYWYRQSLGQGPEFLIYFQGTGAADDSGLPNDRFFAVRPEGSVSTLKIQRTERGDSAVYLCASSLSQGNYGYTFGSGTRLTVV.

This rearrangement joins TRBV11-2 to TRBJ2-3; 7 bases align to TRBD2. The germline gives CDR1 SGHAT, CDR2 FQNNGV. V shed 4 bases, J shed 10 bases, and the junction held 5 bases outside the gene matches. The CDR3 is 12 residues long. CDR3: CASSSGLTAQYF. The DNA of the CDR3 is TGTGCCAGCAGCTCGGGACTAACTGCGCAGTATTTT.

The CDR3 reads CASLTEQTGEQYF. In DNA form, the CDR3 reads TGTGCCAGCCTTACGGAACAAACGGGGGAGCAGTACTTC. The chain combines TRBV28 with TRBJ2-7, with D possibly being TRBD2 (5 bases). V lost 8 bases, J lost 7 bases, and 18 bases lay in between. This CDR3 contains 13 residues. Germline lookup yields CDR1 MDHEN and CDR2 SYDVKM.

The chain uses TRBV5-1 and TRBJ2-5, with D possibly TRBD2 on 6 matching bases. V lost 0 bases and J 5 bases, leaving 11 bases between the germline ends. This CDR3 has 14 residues. CDR1 is SGHRS and CDR2 is YFSETQ in the germline V gene. CDR3 nucleotides: TGCGCCAGCAGCTTGGATCAGGCGGGGGAGACCCAGTACTTC. This codes for CASSLDQAGETQYF. Drawing the rest from reference TRBV5-1 and TRBJ2-5, the complete variable domain is KAGVTQTPRYLIKTRGQQVTLSCSPISGHRSVSWYQQTPGQGLQFLFEYFSETQRNKGNFPGRFSGRQFSNSRSEMNVSTLELGDSALYLCASSLDQAGETQYFGPGTRLLVL.

V usage is TRBV15 and J usage is TRBJ2-7; D is undetermined. CDR1 LNHNV and CDR2 YYDKDF come from the germline V gene (reference sequence). Trimming removed 0 bases from V and 0 bases from J, with 9 bases in between. The CDR3 contains 15 residues. The CDR3 DNA reads as TGTGCCACCAGCAGAGATTCCGACGGCTCCTACGAGCAGTACTTC. As protein: CATSRDSDGSYEQYF.

This chain links TRBV4-1 with TRBJ2-5; D ambiguous. The germline V gene has CDR1 MGHRA and CDR2 YSYEKL. The CDR3 is 12 amino acids. Trimming took off 0 bases at V and 5 bases at J, with 4 bases between the two ends. DNA of the CDR3: TGCGCCAGCAGCCAAGATTGGGAGACCCAGTACTTC. It is translated as CASSQDWETQYF.

The DNA for the CDR3 is TGTGCCAGCAGTTACTCGGGTCTGGGATATGGCTACACCTTC. Its protein is CASSYSGLGYGYTF. The rearrangement uses TRBV6-5 and TRBJ1-2; no clear D gene. The CDR3 totals 14 residues. The ends were cut back, 0 bases at V and 5 bases at J, with 10 bases in the middle. Germline CDR1 MNHEY, CDR2 SVGAGI.